This record covers a single TCR beta chain. In the original processing: Researchers report that nucleated cell counts were estimated from reference gene primer amplification. Sequencing used immunoSEQ multiplex PCR; TCRdb keeps in-frame clones, though not all of them. V, J and clone size derive from that table, while D and trimming were established from the DNA sequence. The sample includes approximately 310,000 clones, around 90% seen only once; the top ten take roughly 5.3%. Losses at the gene ends were 5 bases for V and 0 bases for J; bases not matched to a gene: 7. The CDR3 covers 16 residues. CDR1 is LGHNA and CDR2 is YNFKEQ in the germline V gene. Recruitment covered about 25 US areas and drew participants whose ages spanned roughly 18 to 95 years. Cohort placement rested on clinical history that participants reported themselves. This specimen comes from a study of blood T cell repertoires in COVID-19. The overall study: T cells, B-cell-depleted T cells, or PBMCs provided the cDNA or gDNA that served as material.

This sequence was found in a man aged 55 to 69 who had recovered from COVID-19. The V gene is TRBV4-2, the J gene TRBJ2-3, with 8 bases aligning to TRBD2. Sequencing was done on a sample of PBMCs or T cells enriched from blood (not recorded which). This CDR3 is CASSSAGGTSTDTQYF. The CDR3 region has the DNA TGTGCCAGCAGCTCCGCGGGAGGCACTAGCACAGATACGCAGTATTTT.